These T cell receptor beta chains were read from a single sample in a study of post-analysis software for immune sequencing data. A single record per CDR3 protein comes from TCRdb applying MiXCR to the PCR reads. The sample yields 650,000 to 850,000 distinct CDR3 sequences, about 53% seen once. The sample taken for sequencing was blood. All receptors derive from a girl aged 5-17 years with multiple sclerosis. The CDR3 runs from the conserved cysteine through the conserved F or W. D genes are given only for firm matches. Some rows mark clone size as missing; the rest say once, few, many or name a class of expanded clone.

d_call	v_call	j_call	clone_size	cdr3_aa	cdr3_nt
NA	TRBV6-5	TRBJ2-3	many	CASRAGTDTQYF	TGTGCCAGCAGGGCAGGCACAGATACGCAGTATTTT
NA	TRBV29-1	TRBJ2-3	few	CSVDSETTDTQYF	TGCAGCGTTGACTCCGAGACCACAGATACGCAGTATTTT
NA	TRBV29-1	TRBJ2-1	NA	CSVGPRDEQFF	TGCAGCGTAGGCCCTAGGGATGAGCAGTTCTTC
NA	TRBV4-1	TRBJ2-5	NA	CASSQAPGGSGETQYF	TGCGCCAGCAGCCAAGCCCCGGGCGGGTCAGGAGAGACCCAGTACTTC
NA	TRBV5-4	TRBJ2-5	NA	CASSQGIVNQETQYF	TGCGCCAGCAGCCAAGGGATAGTCAATCAAGAGACCCAGTACTTC
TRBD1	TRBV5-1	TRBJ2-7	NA	CASSLTGGRVEQYF	TGCGCCAGCAGCTTGACAGGGGGCAGGGTCGAGCAGTACTTC
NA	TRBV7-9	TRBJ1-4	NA	CASNPPGATNEKRFF	TGTGCCAGCAACCCCCCGGGTGCAACTAATGAAAAACGGTTTTTT
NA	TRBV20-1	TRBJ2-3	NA	CSALGGGTDTQYF	TGCAGTGCCCTAGGGGGGGGAACAGATACGCAGTATTTT
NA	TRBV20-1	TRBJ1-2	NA	CSVTGPTPLGYGYTF	TGCAGTGTTACAGGGCCGACTCCCCTAGGATATGGCTACACCTTC
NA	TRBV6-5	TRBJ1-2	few	CASSNTGPSYGYTF	TGTGCCAGCAGTAATACAGGGCCCAGCTATGGCTACACCTTC
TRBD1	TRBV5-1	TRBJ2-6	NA	CASSLRQGDSGANVLTF	TGCGCCAGCAGCTTGAGACAGGGCGACTCTGGGGCCAACGTCCTGACTTTC
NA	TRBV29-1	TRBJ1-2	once	CSVEDRSRGGYGYTF	TGCAGCGTTGAAGATCGATCGAGGGGCGGCTATGGCTACACCTTC
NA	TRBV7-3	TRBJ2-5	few	CASSLTPGHSLQETQYF	TGTGCCAGCAGCTTAACCCCGGGACATTCCTTACAAGAGACCCAGTACTTC
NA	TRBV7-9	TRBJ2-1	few	CASSQLPGSYNEQFF	TGTGCCAGCAGCCAGCTCCCCGGGTCCTACAATGAGCAGTTCTTC
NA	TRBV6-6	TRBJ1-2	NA	CASSYSVAAVLGYTF	TGTGCCAGCAGTTACTCGGTCGCCGCGGTCCTAGGCTACACCTTC
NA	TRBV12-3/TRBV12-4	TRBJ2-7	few	CASRDTRSPEQYF	TGTGCCAGCAGGGATACTAGAAGCCCCGAGCAGTACTTC
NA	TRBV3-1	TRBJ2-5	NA	CASSQEVVQGGGETQYF	TGTGCCAGCAGCCAAGAAGTTGTACAGGGCGGGGGAGAGACCCAGTACTTC
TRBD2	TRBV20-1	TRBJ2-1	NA	CSASVAGGGEQFF	TGCAGTGCTAGTGTAGCGGGAGGTGGAGAGCAGTTCTTC
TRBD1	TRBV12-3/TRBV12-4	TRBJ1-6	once	CASSITGGNSPLHF	TGTGCCAGCAGTATAACAGGGGGCAATTCACCCCTCCACTTT
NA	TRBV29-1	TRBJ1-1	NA	CSVEFPGGTEAFF	TGCAGCGTTGAGTTTCCAGGTGGTACTGAAGCTTTCTTT
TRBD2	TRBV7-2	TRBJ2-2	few	CASSFLAGGTGELFF	TGTGCCAGCAGCTTCCTAGCGGGAGGGACCGGGGAGCTGTTTTTT
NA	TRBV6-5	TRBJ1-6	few	CASSSTGIDNSPLHF	TGTGCCAGCAGTTCCACGGGCATCGATAATTCACCCCTCCACTTT
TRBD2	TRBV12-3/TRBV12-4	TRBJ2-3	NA	CASSRLAGEKDTQYF	TGTGCCAGCAGTAGACTAGCGGGGGAGAAAGATACGCAGTATTTT
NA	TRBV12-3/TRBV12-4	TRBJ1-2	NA	CASTDDGVGYTF	TGTGCCAGCACCGACGACGGCGTTGGCTACACTTTC
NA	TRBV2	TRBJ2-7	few	CASSYRRLSSYEQYF	TGTGCCAGCAGTTACCGCCGACTCAGCTCCTACGAGCAGTACTTC
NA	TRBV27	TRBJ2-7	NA	CASSLWGKAYEQYF	TGTGCCAGCAGTTTATGGGGCAAGGCCTACGAGCAGTACTTC
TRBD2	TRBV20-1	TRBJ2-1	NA	CSAVAGGPNEQFF	TGCAGTGCTGTGGCGGGAGGGCCGAATGAGCAGTTCTTC
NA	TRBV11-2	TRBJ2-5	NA	CASSVRLFPQETQYF	TGTGCCAGCAGCGTTAGACTTTTCCCCCAAGAGACCCAGTACTTC
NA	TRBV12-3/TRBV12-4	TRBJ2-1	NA	CASSAQSGYIVRQFF	TGTGCCAGCAGTGCCCAGAGCGGGTACATTGTTCGGCAGTTCTTC
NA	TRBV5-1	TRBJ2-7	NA	CASSPGHLSSYEQYF	TGCGCCAGCAGCCCCGGCCACCTTAGCTCCTACGAGCAGTACTTC
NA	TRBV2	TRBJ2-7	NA	CASSYNRETYSYEQYF	TGTGCCAGCAGTTACAACAGGGAAACTTACTCCTACGAGCAGTACTTC
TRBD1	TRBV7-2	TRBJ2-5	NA	CASSLVRGQGITNQETQYF	TGTGCCAGCAGCTTGGTTAGGGGACAGGGGATTACCAACCAAGAGACCCAGTACTTC
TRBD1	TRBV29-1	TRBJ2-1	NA	CSVKDRGAHNEQFF	TGCAGCGTCAAGGACAGGGGAGCGCACAATGAGCAGTTCTTC
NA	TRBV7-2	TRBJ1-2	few	CASSQRSRVYGYTF	TGTGCCAGCAGTCAACGGTCCAGGGTCTATGGCTACACCTTC
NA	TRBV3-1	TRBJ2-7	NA	CASRLSSAWRISEQYF	TGTGCCAGCAGGTTATCCTCCGCCTGGAGAATTTCCGAGCAGTACTTC
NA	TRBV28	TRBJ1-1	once	CAAMERLNTEAFF	TGTGCCGCCATGGAGAGGTTGAACACTGAAGCTTTCTTT
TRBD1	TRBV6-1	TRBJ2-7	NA	CASSGGARTGAYEQYF	TGTGCCAGCAGTGGGGGGGCGAGGACAGGGGCCTACGAGCAGTACTTC
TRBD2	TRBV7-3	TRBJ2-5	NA	CASSRGPAGGPETQYF	TGTGCCAGCAGCCGAGGTCCAGCGGGAGGCCCTGAGACCCAGTACTTC
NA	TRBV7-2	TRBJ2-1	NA	CASSLARLEQFF	TGTGCCAGCAGCTTAGCGAGACTTGAGCAGTTCTTC
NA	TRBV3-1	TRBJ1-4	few	CASSLIRPTTNEKLFF	TGTGCCAGCAGCCTTATTCGGCCAACAACTAATGAAAAACTGTTTTTT
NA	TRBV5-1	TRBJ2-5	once	CASSLAARTQETQYF	TGCGCCAGCAGCTTGGCCGCCAGGACCCAAGAGACCCAGTACTTC
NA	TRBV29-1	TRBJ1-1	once	CSVANSNTEAFF	TGCAGCGTTGCCAACAGCAACACTGAAGCTTTCTTT
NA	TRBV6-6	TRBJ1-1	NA	CASSYSQDEAFF	TGTGCCAGCAGTTACTCGCAGGATGAAGCTTTCTTT
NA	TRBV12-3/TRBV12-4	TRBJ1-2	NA	CASSLGHSYGYTF	TGTGCCAGCAGTTTAGGACACTCCTATGGCTACACCTTC
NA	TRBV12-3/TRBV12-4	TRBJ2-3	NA	CASSVGGAAPDTQYF	TGTGCCAGCAGTGTCGGGGGAGCCGCACCAGATACGCAGTATTTT
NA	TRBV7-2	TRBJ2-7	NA	CAILQGRRSYEQYF	TGTGCCATCCTCCAGGGAAGGAGATCCTACGAGCAGTACTTC
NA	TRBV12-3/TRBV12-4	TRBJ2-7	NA	CASRDRDLSYEQYF	TGTGCCAGCAGAGACCGGGACCTATCCTACGAGCAGTACTTC
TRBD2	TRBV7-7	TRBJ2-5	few	CASSLLSGRDQETQYF	TGTGCCAGCAGCTTACTTAGCGGGCGAGACCAAGAGACCCAGTACTTC
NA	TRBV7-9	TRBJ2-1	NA	CAGSSNNNEQFF	TGTGCCGGCAGCTCCAACAACAATGAGCAGTTCTTC
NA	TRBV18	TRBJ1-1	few	CASSPVGEAFF	TGTGCCAGCTCACCGGTAGGAGAAGCTTTCTTT
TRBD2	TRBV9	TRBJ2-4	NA	CASSGTGGHIQYF	TGTGCCAGCAGCGGTACGGGGGGGCACATTCAGTACTTC
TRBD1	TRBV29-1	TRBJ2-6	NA	CSVLGQGSGSGANVPTF	TGCAGCGTTCTGGGACAGGGGAGCGGTTCTGGGGCCAACGTCCCGACTTTC
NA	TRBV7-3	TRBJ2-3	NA	CASSSLGLGTDTQYF	TGTGCCAGCAGTTCCCTGGGGCTGGGGACAGATACGCAGTATTTT
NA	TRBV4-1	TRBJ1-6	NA	CASSQVGQGYSPLHF	TGCGCCAGCAGCCAAGTGGGGCAGGGGTATTCACCCCTCCACTTT
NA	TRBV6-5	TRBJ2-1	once	CASSYSRGNEQFF	TGTGCCAGCAGTTACTCGAGGGGGAATGAGCAGTTCTTC
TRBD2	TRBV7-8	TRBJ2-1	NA	CASSSKEWTSGGSHNEQFF	TGTGCCAGCAGCTCAAAGGAGTGGACTAGCGGGGGGTCCCACAATGAGCAGTTCTTC
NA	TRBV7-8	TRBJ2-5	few	CASSLEAAVQETQYF	TGTGCCAGCAGCTTAGAGGCAGCCGTACAAGAGACCCAGTACTTC
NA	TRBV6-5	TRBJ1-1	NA	CASSREGDTEAFF	TGTGCCAGCAGCCGCGAGGGTGACACTGAAGCTTTCTTT
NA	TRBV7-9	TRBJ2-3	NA	CVSSPLLKDTQYF	TGTGTCAGCAGCCCGTTACTCAAAGATACGCAGTATTTT